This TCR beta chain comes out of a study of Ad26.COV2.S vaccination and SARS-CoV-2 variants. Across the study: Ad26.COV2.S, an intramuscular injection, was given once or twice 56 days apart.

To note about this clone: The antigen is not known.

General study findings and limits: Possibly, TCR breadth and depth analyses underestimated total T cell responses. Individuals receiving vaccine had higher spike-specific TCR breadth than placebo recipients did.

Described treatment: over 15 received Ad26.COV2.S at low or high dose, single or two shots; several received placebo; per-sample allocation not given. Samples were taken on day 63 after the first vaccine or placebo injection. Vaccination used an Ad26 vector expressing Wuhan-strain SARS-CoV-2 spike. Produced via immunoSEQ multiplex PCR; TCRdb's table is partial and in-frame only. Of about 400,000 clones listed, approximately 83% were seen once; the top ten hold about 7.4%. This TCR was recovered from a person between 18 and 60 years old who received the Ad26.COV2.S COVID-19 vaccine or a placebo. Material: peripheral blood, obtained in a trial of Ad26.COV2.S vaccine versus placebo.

The CDR3, as DNA: TGCGCCAGCAGGGGGTATCGGAGCGGGAGCACAGATACGCAGTATTTT. As protein: CASRGYRSGSTDTQYF. This sequence joins TRBV4-1 and TRBJ2-3; possibly TRBD2 for D (6 bases). CDR1 and CDR2 from the germline V gene are MGHRA and YSYEKL. V was trimmed by 6 bases and J by 0 bases, leaving 16 bases between them. The length of the CDR3 is 16 residues.